Given below is one TCR beta chain in context. The antigen is not known. This entry is derived from a study of cytomegalovirus exposure and HLA in healthy donors. General study points: The tendency of first-cohort TCR clusters to co-occur in the approximately 110 validation repertoires was identified by a subsequent analysis. A few CMV-associated chains were confirmed in vitro to be specific for CMV antigens. Overall, about 160 TCR beta chains were annotated as cytomegalovirus-associated. The classifier reportedly diagnosed cytomegalovirus status with high sensitivity and specificity.

The germline CDR1 and CDR2 sequences are MNHEY and SMNVEV (reference sequence). The CDR3 loop spans 16 amino acids. The V gene end was trimmed by 5 bases and the J gene end by 1 base; junction bases not matched to a gene: 9. Some clones are missing from TCRdb's copy, which holds only in-frame ones; the method was immunoSEQ multiplex PCR. In the table there are 350,000 or so clones, approximately 90% of which are singletons. The origin of this receptor is a woman between 18 and 29 years old in good health and CMV-seronegative. The V gene is TRBV27, the J gene TRBJ2-7; TRBD1 agrees at 9 bases. Sample: PBMCs. The CDR3 protein is CASSHLGTGNSYEQYF. CDR3 in DNA: TGTGCCAGCAGTCACCTCGGGACAGGGAATTCCTACGAGCAGTACTTC.